Sequencing of this T cell receptor (beta chain) was carried out in a study of T cells in Graves' hyperthyroidism and ophthalmopathy. Patients having uncontrolled infection, another autoimmune disease, pregnancy or lactation were not included. Overall study results and limits: Blood also carried most thyroid clonotypes expanded above 0.001.

V shed 4 bases, J shed 1 base, and the junction held 12 bases outside the gene matches. The CDR3 loop spans 17 amino acids. Looked up from germline, CDR1 is SGHTS and CDR2 is YDEGEE. This clonotype was recorded many times. Its antigen is undetermined. Amplification targeted TCR beta CDR3 regions from RNA transcripts. The TCR CDR3 was amplified in a first-round RT-PCR using the HTBI primer set. TCRdb re-called the multiplex PCR reads with MiXCR, one entry per CDR3 protein. Found here are almost 600,000 distinct CDR3 sequences, 46% of them singletons; the top ten hold around 8%. Material for sequencing was peripheral blood or thyroid tissue (not recorded which). The chain recombines TRBV5-8 with TRBJ1-1; TRBD1 matches 8 bases. This TCR came from a woman aged 18 to 35 with Graves' hyperthyroidism. Here the CDR3 reads CASSPGQVSFGNTEAFF. CDR3 DNA sequence: TGTGCCAGCAGCCCGGGACAGGTATCATTTGGGAACACTGAAGCTTTCTTT.